These T cell receptor beta chains were read from a single sample in a study of blood T cell repertoires in COVID-19. Sequencing used immunoSEQ multiplex PCR; TCRdb keeps in-frame clones, though not all of them. The sample contains 120,000 to 150,000 clones, around nine tenths of which appear only once. Sequenced material: peripheral blood. Every receptor here comes from a human donor in a cohort sampled during active COVID-19. The CDR3 runs from the conserved cysteine through the conserved F or W. Fields, in order: V gene, J gene, CDR3 length, clone size, D gene, CDR3 protein, CDR3 DNA. D genes are given only for firm matches. A row's size may be missing; if present it is once, few, many or a size class.

V: TRBV7-9; J: TRBJ1-1; length: 13; size: -; D: -; CDR3: CASILISGTEAFF; DNA: TGTGCCAGCATCCTAATTTCCGGGACAGAAGCTTTCTTT
V: TRBV10-3; J: TRBJ2-7; length: 17; size: -; D: -; CDR3: CAISEQGGVEGAYEQYF; DNA: TGTGCCATCAGTGAGCAGGGGGGTGTGGAAGGGGCCTACGAGCAGTACTTC
V: TRBV7-2; J: TRBJ1-1; length: 13; size: -; D: -; CDR3: CASSSPGGREAFF; DNA: TGTGCCAGCAGCTCCCCGGGGGGCCGTGAAGCTTTCTTT
V: TRBV4-3; J: TRBJ2-1; length: 15; size: -; D: -; CDR3: CASSQDRTAYNEQFF; DNA: TGCGCCAGCAGCCAAGATAGGACAGCCTACAATGAGCAGTTCTTC
V: TRBV5-1; J: TRBJ1-2; length: 14; size: -; D: -; CDR3: CASSLEGRNYGYTF; DNA: TGCGCCAGCAGCTTGGAAGGGAGAAACTATGGCTACACCTTC
V: TRBV18; J: TRBJ2-5; length: 12; size: -; D: -; CDR3: CASSPYLETQYF; DNA: TGTGCCAGCTCACCCTATTTGGAGACCCAGTACTTC
V: TRBV9; J: TRBJ2-3; length: 16; size: -; D: TRBD2; CDR3: CASSVGGRPPTDTQYF; DNA: TGTGCCAGCAGCGTGGGGGGGAGACCTCCAACAGATACGCAGTATTTT
V: TRBV18; J: TRBJ2-7; length: 15; size: -; D: TRBD2; CDR3: CASSPPGLALYEQYF; DNA: TGTGCCAGCTCACCACCGGGACTAGCGCTCTACGAGCAGTACTTC
V: TRBV2; J: TRBJ1-1; length: 13; size: -; D: -; CDR3: CASRLTGNTEAFF; DNA: TGTGCCAGCAGATTAACAGGGAACACTGAAGCTTTCTTT
V: TRBV18; J: TRBJ2-2; length: 15; size: -; D: TRBD1; CDR3: CASSRGTGNTGELFF; DNA: TGTGCCAGCTCACGGGGGACAGGGAACACCGGGGAGCTGTTTTTT
V: TRBV27; J: TRBJ2-7; length: 14; size: -; D: TRBD2; CDR3: CASSLYWGGYEQYF; DNA: TGTGCCAGCAGTTTATACTGGGGGGGGTACGAGCAGTACTTC
V: TRBV4-3; J: TRBJ2-3; length: 17; size: -; D: TRBD2; CDR3: CASSQLVVAGESDTQYF; DNA: TGCGCCAGCAGCCAACTAGTGGTAGCGGGGGAGTCCGATACGCAGTATTTT
V: TRBV7-2; J: TRBJ2-3; length: 15; size: -; D: -; CDR3: CASSLARVSTDTQYF; DNA: TGTGCCAGCAGCTTAGCCAGGGTGAGCACAGATACGCAGTATTTT
V: TRBV6-2/TRBV6-3; J: TRBJ2-5; length: 14; size: -; D: -; CDR3: CASSSGQIQETQYF; DNA: TGTGCCAGCAGTTCCGGACAGATACAAGAGACCCAGTACTTC
V: TRBV18; J: TRBJ2-3; length: 16; size: -; D: TRBD2; CDR3: CASSPIILAGTDTQYF; DNA: TGTGCCAGCTCACCAATAATACTAGCGGGGACAGATACGCAGTATTTT
V: TRBV11-3; J: TRBJ1-1; length: 15; size: -; D: -; CDR3: CASSFGGGRGTEAFF; DNA: TGTGCCAGCAGCTTCGGCGGGGGCCGTGGCACTGAAGCTTTCTTT
V: TRBV2; J: TRBJ2-7; length: 15; size: -; D: TRBD1; CDR3: CASRKTGTGLDEQYF; DNA: TGTGCCAGCAGAAAAACCGGGACAGGGTTAGACGAGCAGTACTTC
V: TRBV6-5; J: TRBJ1-2; length: 12; size: -; D: -; CDR3: CATHRNNYGYTF; DNA: TGTGCCACCCACAGAAATAACTATGGCTACACCTTC
V: TRBV28; J: TRBJ2-1; length: 17; size: -; D: TRBD2; CDR3: CASSFWVGGSSYNEQFF; DNA: TGTGCCAGCAGTTTTTGGGTAGGCGGGAGCTCCTACAATGAGCAGTTCTTC
V: TRBV3-1/TRBV3-2; J: TRBJ2-3; length: 15; size: -; D: TRBD2; CDR3: CASSPGLVVTDTQYF; DNA: TGTGCCAGCAGCCCCGGACTAGTCGTGACAGATACGCAGTATTTT
V: TRBV5-8; J: TRBJ2-1; length: 14; size: -; D: TRBD1; CDR3: CASSRDRGIDEQFF; DNA: TGTGCCAGCAGCCGGGACAGGGGGATCGATGAGCAGTTCTTC
V: TRBV20-1; J: TRBJ2-1; length: 14; size: -; D: -; CDR3: CSASRGPMWNEQFF; DNA: TGCAGTGCTAGTCGAGGGCCGATGTGGAATGAGCAGTTCTTC
V: TRBV30; J: TRBJ2-7; length: 12; size: -; D: TRBD2; CDR3: CAWTGGEREQYF; DNA: TGTGCCTGGACGGGGGGGGAACGCGAGCAGTACTTC
V: TRBV5-1; J: TRBJ1-4; length: 13; size: -; D: TRBD1; CDR3: CASSWTGGEKLFF; DNA: TGCGCCAGCAGCTGGACAGGAGGTGAAAAACTGTTTTTT
V: TRBV6-1; J: TRBJ1-2; length: 14; size: few; D: TRBD1; CDR3: CASSETGAIYGYTF; DNA: TGTGCCAGCAGTGAGACAGGGGCGATCTATGGCTACACCTTC
V: TRBV7-7; J: TRBJ2-1; length: 15; size: -; D: -; CDR3: CASSPAGGTYNEQFF; DNA: TGTGCTAGCAGCCCAGCGGGTGGGACCTACAATGAGCAGTTCTTC
V: TRBV10-3; J: TRBJ2-7; length: 14; size: once; D: -; CDR3: CAISDLTGAYEQYF; DNA: TGTGCCATCAGTGATTTAACGGGAGCCTACGAGCAGTACTTC
V: TRBV2; J: TRBJ1-6; length: 16; size: -; D: TRBD1; CDR3: CASIDRDRKYNSPLHF; DNA: TGTGCCAGCATTGATCGGGACAGGAAATATAATTCACCCCTCCACTTT
V: TRBV30; J: TRBJ1-4; length: 15; size: -; D: TRBD1; CDR3: CAWSRPGQGSEKLFF; DNA: TGTGCCTGGAGTCGGCCGGGACAGGGCAGTGAAAAACTGTTTTTT
V: TRBV4-3; J: TRBJ2-4; length: 18; size: once; D: TRBD1; CDR3: CASSQMGGTGMDKNIQYF; DNA: TGCGCCAGCAGCCAGATGGGCGGGACAGGGATGGACAAAAACATTCAGTACTTC
V: TRBV6-5; J: TRBJ1-1; length: 14; size: once; D: -; CDR3: CASSREDSNTEAFF; DNA: TGTGCCAGCTCCCGGGAGGACTCGAACACTGAAGCTTTCTTT
V: TRBV5-1; J: TRBJ2-7; length: 15; size: -; D: TRBD2; CDR3: CASTFTSGSTYEQYF; DNA: TGCGCCAGCACCTTCACTAGCGGGAGTACCTACGAGCAGTACTTC
V: TRBV6-2/TRBV6-3; J: TRBJ2-3; length: 15; size: -; D: -; CDR3: CASSYGRPYTDTQYF; DNA: TGTGCCAGCAGTTACGGCAGGCCCTACACAGATACGCAGTATTTT
V: TRBV19; J: TRBJ1-5; length: 16; size: -; D: TRBD1; CDR3: CASSIRTGFRNQPQHF; DNA: TGTGCCAGTAGTATCCGGACAGGGTTTCGCAATCAGCCCCAGCATTTT
V: TRBV7-9; J: TRBJ1-2; length: 12; size: -; D: -; CDR3: CASSSSSGGYTF; DNA: TGTGCCAGCAGCTCGTCATCGGGTGGCTACACCTTC
V: TRBV5-6; J: TRBJ1-2; length: 15; size: -; D: TRBD1; CDR3: CASSPQGAVDYGYTF; DNA: TGTGCCAGCAGCCCCCAGGGGGCGGTCGACTATGGCTACACCTTC
V: TRBV4-2; J: TRBJ1-3; length: 17; size: -; D: -; CDR3: CASSQDENRVGGNTIYF; DNA: TGTGCCAGCAGCCAAGATGAGAACAGGGTGGGTGGAAACACCATATATTTT
V: TRBV7-9; J: TRBJ2-3; length: 16; size: -; D: TRBD2; CDR3: CASSTRLAGGSDTQYF; DNA: TGTGCCAGCAGCACCAGACTAGCGGGGGGATCAGATACGCAGTATTTT
V: TRBV30; J: TRBJ2-5; length: 14; size: -; D: TRBD2; CDR3: CAWTPGLTYATQYF; DNA: TGTGCCTGGACCCCGGGACTAACCTATGCGACCCAGTACTTC
V: TRBV3-1/TRBV3-2; J: TRBJ2-7; length: 16; size: once; D: TRBD2; CDR3: CASSQAVAGGPSEQYF; DNA: TGTGCCAGCAGCCAAGCAGTAGCGGGAGGGCCTAGTGAGCAGTACTTC
V: TRBV19; J: TRBJ2-5; length: 13; size: -; D: -; CDR3: CASSIPGSETQYF; DNA: TGTGCCAGTAGTATTCCGGGGTCAGAGACCCAGTACTTC
V: TRBV5-1; J: TRBJ2-7; length: 14; size: -; D: -; CDR3: CASRQTASTYEQYF; DNA: TGCGCCAGCCGACAGACAGCGAGCACCTACGAGCAGTACTTC
V: TRBV4-1; J: TRBJ2-1; length: 14; size: -; D: -; CDR3: CASSQDHTSNEQFF; DNA: TGCGCCAGCAGCCAAGATCATACTAGCAATGAGCAGTTCTTC
V: TRBV5-6; J: TRBJ1-2; length: 13; size: -; D: -; CDR3: CASSFPGSYGYTF; DNA: TGTGCCAGCAGCTTTCCTGGGAGCTATGGCTACACCTTC
V: TRBV12-3/TRBV12-4; J: TRBJ2-7; length: 13; size: -; D: -; CDR3: CASSPTDSNEQYF; DNA: TGTGCCAGCAGCCCGACCGACAGCAACGAGCAGTACTTC
V: TRBV3-1/TRBV3-2; J: TRBJ1-1; length: 14; size: -; D: TRBD1; CDR3: CASSQRQGVAEAFF; DNA: TGTGCCAGCAGCCAACGACAGGGTGTTGCTGAAGCTTTCTTT
V: TRBV6-2/TRBV6-3; J: TRBJ1-5; length: 17; size: -; D: TRBD1; CDR3: CASSYSRTGLSNQPQHF; DNA: TGTGCCAGCAGTTACTCCAGGACAGGCCTTAGCAATCAGCCCCAGCATTTT
V: TRBV5-1; J: TRBJ2-1; length: 16; size: -; D: -; CDR3: CASSLEGRTGRDEQFF; DNA: TGCGCCAGCAGCTTAGAAGGGCGCACAGGGAGAGATGAGCAGTTCTTC
V: TRBV5-4; J: TRBJ2-3; length: 16; size: -; D: TRBD2; CDR3: CASSTASGASTDTQYF; DNA: TGTGCCAGCAGCACAGCTAGCGGGGCGAGCACAGATACGCAGTATTTT
V: TRBV3-1/TRBV3-2; J: TRBJ2-3; length: 14; size: -; D: -; CDR3: CASYPRGRTDTQYF; DNA: TGTGCCAGCTACCCCAGGGGCCGCACAGATACGCAGTATTTT
V: TRBV27; J: TRBJ2-7; length: 17; size: once; D: TRBD2; CDR3: CASSPRTSGRAGYEQYF; DNA: TGTGCCAGCAGTCCCAGGACTAGCGGGAGGGCCGGATACGAGCAGTACTTC
V: TRBV4-2; J: TRBJ1-5; length: 16; size: few; D: -; CDR3: CASSQAEGNSNQPQHF; DNA: TGTGCCAGCAGCCAAGCGGAGGGTAATAGCAATCAGCCCCAGCATTTT